These T cell receptor beta chains were read from a single sample in a study of response to subunit inactivated influenza vaccine. One entry per CDR3 protein results from TCRdb running MiXCR on the RT-PCR reads. The table lists about half a million distinct CDR3 sequences, approximately 7.7% of them singletons. This specimen was PBMCs from blood, taken roughly 24 months after vaccination. The source of these receptors is a man between 50 and 70 years old who received an inactivated influenza vaccine. The CDR3 runs from the conserved cysteine through the conserved F or W. D genes are given only for firm matches. Not all rows give a size; the values are once, few, many and, for expanded clones, a class.

- TRBJ2-2 many TRBV12-3/TRBV12-4 TGTGCCAGCAGTCCCGACTATCCTAACACCGGGGAGCTGTTTTTT CASSPDYPNTGELFF
- TRBJ1-2 - TRBV7-2 TGTGCCAGCAGCTTAGTTGGGGGGAGGAATGGCTACACCTTC CASSLVGGRNGYTF
TRBD2 TRBJ2-3 - TRBV12-3/TRBV12-4 TGTGCCACCCGCCGGGGAGCGGGGGGAACAGATACGCAGTATTTT CATRRGAGGTDTQYF
- TRBJ2-1 many TRBV18 TGTGCCAGCTCACCACAGGGCTCCTACAATGAGCAGTTCTTC CASSPQGSYNEQFF
- TRBJ2-5 - TRBV15 TGTGCCACCAGCAGAGATCATGGGGAAATACAAGAGACCCAGTACTTC CATSRDHGEIQETQYF
TRBD2 TRBJ2-3 few TRBV20-1 TGCAGTGCGATTAAGACTAGCGGGTACACAGATACGCAGTATTTT CSAIKTSGYTDTQYF
TRBD1 TRBJ2-2 few TRBV5-1 TGCGCCAGCAGGTTAGCCGGGACAGGGAACACCGGGGAGCTGTTTTTT CASRLAGTGNTGELFF
- TRBJ1-6 - TRBV6-5 TGTGCCAGCAGTTATAGGGAGTTTTCACCCCTCCACTTT CASSYREFSPLHF
TRBD2 TRBJ2-7 many TRBV7-9 TGTGCCAGCAGCCCCCGGGACTATCTTCACTACGAGCAGTACTTC CASSPRDYLHYEQYF
TRBD1 TRBJ1-2 few TRBV20-1 TGCAGTGCAAGTCATTCCGGGACAGGAAGCTATGGCTACACCTTC CSASHSGTGSYGYTF
- TRBJ1-3 many TRBV7-2 TGTGCCAGCAGACCGGGCCCCTCTGGAAACACCATATATTTT CASRPGPSGNTIYF
TRBD2 TRBJ2-2 - TRBV28 TGTGCCAGCAGAGCGGGGGTAGAAACCGTGGAGCTGTTTTTT CASRAGVETVELFF
TRBD2 TRBJ2-1 many TRBV7-2 TGTGCCAGCAGCCGAGGACTAGCGGGGGGTTACAATGAGCAGTTCTTC CASSRGLAGGYNEQFF
- TRBJ2-2 few TRBV7-3 TGTGCCAGCAGCTTAACAACGGTAGCCGGGGAGCTGTTTTTT CASSLTTVAGELFF
- TRBJ2-7 many TRBV5-1 TGCGCCAGCAGCTTCGGGCATCAATTCTCCTACGAGCAGTACTTC CASSFGHQFSYEQYF
TRBD1 TRBJ2-1 few TRBV7-9 TGTGCCAGCAGCTTAGGACAGGGGGCTAGGAATGAGCAGTTCTTC CASSLGQGARNEQFF
- TRBJ2-2 few TRBV20-1 TGCAGTGCAATGGCTACGAACACCGGGGAGCTGTTTTTT CSAMATNTGELFF
TRBD2 TRBJ2-3 many TRBV29-1 TGCAGCGTTAAGAGGACGGGGGGGCTAGCAGATACGCAGTATTTT CSVKRTGGLADTQYF
- TRBJ2-1 many TRBV28 TGTGCCAGCAGTTCCCGACAGGGAGGGCCCTTGGAGCAGTTCTTC CASSSRQGGPLEQFF
- TRBJ1-2 - TRBV6-5 TGTGCCAGCAGTTACAACAGGGTTGGGTATGGCTACACCTTC CASSYNRVGYGYTF
TRBD2 TRBJ2-5 few TRBV20-1 TGCAGTGCTAGGGCTAGCGGGAGGGGCGGAGAGACCCAGTACTTC CSARASGRGGETQYF
TRBD2 TRBJ2-3 few TRBV20-1 TGCAGTGCTAGCGCGTCACTTAGCGGGAGGCCCACAGATACGCAGTATTTT CSASASLSGRPTDTQYF
TRBD1 TRBJ2-5 few TRBV2 TGTGCCAGCAGTGAAATTGGACAGGGTCAAGAGACCCAGTACTTC CASSEIGQGQETQYF
TRBD1 TRBJ2-2 - TRBV7-9 TGTGCCAGCAGCTTTGGACAGGACACCGGGGAGCTGTTTTTT CASSFGQDTGELFF
- TRBJ2-2 many TRBV2 TGTGCCAGCAGTGTTAAAAACACCGGGGAGCTGTTTTTT CASSVKNTGELFF
TRBD1 TRBJ1-4 many TRBV11-2 TGTGCCAGCAGCCCAGGGGGCGGTGATGAAAAACTGTTTTTT CASSPGGGDEKLFF
- TRBJ1-1 few TRBV10-3 TGTGCCATCATGGCAGGGCTAAACACTGAAGCTTTCTTT CAIMAGLNTEAFF
- TRBJ1-1 many TRBV27 TGTGCCAGCAGGCCGGTGATGGGGGACGGTTTAGATGAAGCTTTCTTT CASRPVMGDGLDEAFF
- TRBJ1-5 many TRBV12-3/TRBV12-4 TGTGCCAGCAGTTTTCAGTGGGGTAGCAATCAGCCCCAGCATTTT CASSFQWGSNQPQHF
- TRBJ2-3 - TRBV4-2 TGTGCCAGCAGCCAAGGCTCTGATGCAGATACGCAGTATTTT CASSQGSDADTQYF
TRBD2 TRBJ2-3 many TRBV20-1 TGCAGTGCTAGAAGGCCGGCTAGCGGGAATTTAGATACGCAGTATTTT CSARRPASGNLDTQYF
TRBD2 TRBJ2-3 - TRBV5-1 TGCGCCAGCAGCCAGGACCCCACTAGCGGACTCACAGATACGCAGTATTTT CASSQDPTSGLTDTQYF
TRBD1 TRBJ2-3 few TRBV20-1 TGCAGTGCTACCAGGGGGCGAAACACAGATACGCAGTATTTT CSATRGRNTDTQYF
- TRBJ1-5 many TRBV4-1 TGCGCCAGCAGCGACACCATACGGGTCAATCAGCCCCAGCATTTT CASSDTIRVNQPQHF
TRBD2 TRBJ2-1 few TRBV6-1 TGTGCCAGCACTCACGCTATATTTGCCGGGACTAACAATGAGCAGTTCTTC CASTHAIFAGTNNEQFF
TRBD1 TRBJ1-5 few TRBV20-1 TGCAGTGCTAGAGACCTCCGGGACAGGGTTGGGACGGATCAGCCCCAGCATTTT CSARDLRDRVGTDQPQHF
TRBD2 TRBJ2-3 few TRBV27 TGTGCCAGCAGTCTTGGACTAGTGAGCACAGATACGCAGTATTTT CASSLGLVSTDTQYF
- TRBJ2-5 many TRBV7-2 TGTGCCAGCAGCTTTCAGGAGGGTTCGGAGACCCAGTACTTC CASSFQEGSETQYF
- TRBJ2-1 few TRBV7-3 TGTGCCAGCAGCTTAACGCGAGCGGACAATGAGCAGTTCTTC CASSLTRADNEQFF
- TRBJ2-1 many TRBV6-1 TGTGCCAGCAATGGACGATACTACAATGAGCAGTTCTTC CASNGRYYNEQFF
TRBD2 TRBJ2-1 many TRBV24-1 TGTGCCACCAGTGATTCTGGGGTTAATCTAGCGGGAGGATCCTACAATGAGCAGTTCTTC CATSDSGVNLAGGSYNEQFF
- TRBJ2-2 few TRBV29-1 TGCAGCGTTGAGGACACCGGGGAGCTGTTTTTT CSVEDTGELFF
TRBD1 TRBJ1-2 many TRBV6-2/TRBV6-3 TGTGCCAGCAACGGGGACAGGGCTCGTGGCTACACCTTC CASNGDRARGYTF
- TRBJ1-1 few TRBV6-2/TRBV6-3 TGTGCCAGCAGCTTATTACCAGACACCGCCGCTGAAGCTTTCTTT CASSLLPDTAAEAFF
TRBD1 TRBJ2-3 - TRBV7-6 TGTGCCAGCAGCTTCAACCCGGGACAGTCTAGCACAGATACGCAGTATTTT CASSFNPGQSSTDTQYF
- TRBJ2-4 - TRBV20-1 TGCAGTGCTAGAACCCCCAGCGACCTCAAAAACATTCAGTACTTC CSARTPSDLKNIQYF
- TRBJ2-2 - TRBV28 TGTGCCAGCATCCAGGGAGGAGGGTCCACCGGGGAGCTGTTTTTT CASIQGGGSTGELFF
TRBD2 TRBJ2-5 few TRBV6-2/TRBV6-3 TGTGCCAGCAGTTACCCAAGACTAGCGGTGTCCCAAGAGACCCAGTACTTC CASSYPRLAVSQETQYF
TRBD2 TRBJ2-7 - TRBV6-2/TRBV6-3 TGTGCCAGCAGCCAACCGGATAGCGGGAGATCGTACGAGCAGTACTTC CASSQPDSGRSYEQYF
- TRBJ2-1 many TRBV29-1 TGCAGCGTTGAGGCCGGGGGCGATGAGCAGTTCTTC CSVEAGGDEQFF
- TRBJ1-2 - TRBV29-1 TGCAGCGTTGACCTCCGGGGGGACGGCTACACCTTC CSVDLRGDGYTF
TRBD1 TRBJ2-5 few TRBV4-1 TGCGCCAGCAGCCACGCCAGGGGGCGCGCAGAGACCCAGTACTTC CASSHARGRAETQYF
TRBD2 TRBJ2-6 - TRBV6-5 TGTGCCAGCAGTTACAACGGACTAGCGGGGACTGGGGCCAACGTCCTGACTTTC CASSYNGLAGTGANVLTF
- TRBJ2-5 - TRBV10-3 TGTGCCATCAGGTCAGGGCGCATGGGGGAGACCCAGTACTTC CAIRSGRMGETQYF
TRBD2 TRBJ2-3 few TRBV9 TGTGCCAGCAGCGTAGAGCGGGGGTACACAGATACGCAGTATTTT CASSVERGYTDTQYF
- TRBJ2-3 many TRBV6-6 TGTGCCAGCAGTGGTCCCACAGATACGCAGTATTTT CASSGPTDTQYF
- TRBJ2-5 - TRBV10-3 TGTGCCATCAGTGACTCTGCGGGACAGCCAATCCAAGAGACCCAGTACTTC CAISDSAGQPIQETQYF
- TRBJ1-5 many TRBV12-3/TRBV12-4 TGTGCCAGCAGTTTGGGTCTGTTCGGGGAAGGCAATCAGCCCCAGCATTTT CASSLGLFGEGNQPQHF